The clone carrying this T cell receptor (beta chain) was counted at least ten times. Time point described: newly diagnosed GD, antithyroid drugs for less than 3 months. From PBMCs, RNA was extracted and then used to make the TCR library. The CDR3 has 15 residues. V was shortened by 7 bases and J by 3 bases, with 17 bases between the two germline ends. Germline CDR1 reads SGHDT; CDR2 reads YYEEEE. Combining iRepertoire HTBI primers with Arm-PCR of CDR3 regions, the authors built TCR beta libraries. MiXCR, applied by TCRdb to the multiplex PCR reads, yields one record per CDR3 protein. This table holds 440,000 or so distinct CDR3 sequences, under 15% found once. The data originate from a study of regulatory T cells in long-lasting Graves disease. These data also formed part of another study, on T cells in Graves' hyperthyroidism and ophthalmopathy.

The gene calls are TRBV5-6 and TRBJ1-5; TRBD1 is a possible D gene (6 bases). The receptor was isolated from a woman aged 25-40 years with Graves disease. The specimen comprised peripheral blood mononuclear cells (PBMCs), sampled at new diagnosis, from a patient treated with antithyroid drugs. CDR3 amino acids: CASGIQTGNNQPQHF. In DNA form, the CDR3 reads TGTGCCAGCGGAATACAGACAGGCAACAATCAGCCCCAGCATTTT.